This entry lists 23 T cell receptor beta chains sequenced from one sample in a study of blood T cells in healthy people across ages. Sample-barcoded 5' priming and a J-beta primer mix drove a second PCR of roughly 7 to 11 cycles. One entry per CDR3 protein results from TCRdb running MiXCR on the 5' RACE reads. Counted here are approximately 800,000 distinct CDR3 sequences, more than 50% occurring once; the ten biggest clones make up approximately 24%. The sample taken for sequencing was blood. These receptors all stem from a man aged 40-50 years in good health.

V gene TRBV11-3 combines with J gene TRBJ2-1; the D gene is possibly TRBD2 (6 bases). V shed 4 bases and J shed 11 bases, with 12 bases lying between them. This CDR3 has 12 amino acids. Germline loops: CDR1 SGHNT, CDR2 YENEEA. The CDR3 coding sequence is TGTGCCAGCAGCTCTACTAGCTCCAAGCAGTTCTTC. Its protein is CASSSTSSKQFF.

The CDR3 DNA reads TGTGCCAGCAGCCCAAGACAGGGAAACGACCCGTATACGCAGTATTTT. Translation: CASSPRQGNDPYTQYF. The chain joins TRBV7-2 to TRBJ2-3, with 7 bases aligning to TRBD1. Germline V lookup: CDR1 SGHTA, CDR2 FQGNSA. This CDR3 is built from 16 residues. Trimming took 5 bases from V and 7 from J; bases not matched to a gene: 15. Combining the CDR3 with reference TRBV7-2 and TRBJ2-3 gives the whole variable domain GAGVSQSPSNKVTEKGKDVELRCDPISGHTALYWYRQSLGQGLEFLIYFQGNSAPDKSGLPSDRFSAERTGGSVSTLTIQRTQQEDSAVYLCASSPRQGNDPYTQYFGPGTRLTVL.

This clonotype was found many times. This chain joins TRBV7-8 and TRBJ2-1; 10 bases line up with TRBD2. V shed 6 bases, J shed 0 bases, and the junction held 20 bases outside the gene matches. The V gene's germline CDR1 is SGHVS and CDR2 FQNEAQ. This CDR3 region has 21 residues. CDR3 coding DNA: TGTGCCAGCAGACCCGGGGGAATTTTAGCGGGGGGCGTAAGCTCCTACAATGAGCAGTTCTTC. This translates into CASRPGGILAGGVSSYNEQFF.

This chain links TRBV5-1 with TRBJ2-2, with 7 bases aligning to TRBD1. The V gene's germline CDR1 is SGHRS and CDR2 YFSETQ. Trimming cost V 4 bases and J 4 bases; bases outside gene matches: 13. The CDR3 is 17 residues long. The CDR3: CASSTDVDRASTGELFF. DNA of the CDR3: TGCGCCAGCAGCACGGATGTAGACAGGGCGTCCACCGGGGAGCTGTTTTTT.

This chain connects TRBV4-2 to TRBJ2-3; 10 bases fit TRBD2. V lost 0 bases to trimming and J lost 3 bases; unmatched junction nucleotides: 21. The CDR3 has 22 amino acids. CDR1 and CDR2 from the germline V gene are LGHNA and YNFKEQ. The CDR3 region is CASSQEPNPLAGEPLVTDTQYF. The CDR3 coding sequence is TGTGCCAGCAGCCAAGAGCCTAACCCCCTAGCGGGGGAGCCCCTCGTAACAGATACGCAGTATTTT.

The chain combines TRBV12-3 or TRBV12-4 with TRBJ2-3; 9 nucleotides agree with TRBD2. This CDR3 region has 13 residues. Unmatched junction bases numbered 5, after V lost 5 bases and J lost 8 bases. CDR3: CASSVRAGGTQYF. CDR3 coding DNA: TGTGCCAGCAGTGTGAGAGCGGGGGGTACGCAGTATTTT.

This chain connects TRBV15 to TRBJ2-7; D is unclear. V was pared by 1 base and J by 0 bases, with 7 bases between. Germline assignment: CDR1 LNHNV and CDR2 YYDKDF (reference sequence). The CDR3 runs 14 residues. CDR3 in amino acids: CATSRGYSSYEQYF. The CDR3 DNA sequence: TGTGCCACCAGCAGAGGTTATAGCTCCTACGAGCAGTACTTC. Filled out from reference TRBV15 and TRBJ2-7, the complete variable domain reads DAMVIQNPRYQVTQFGKPVTLSCSQTLNHNVMYWYQQKSSQAPKLLFHYYDKDFNNEADTPDNFQSRRPNTSFCFLDIRSPGLGDTAMYLCATSRGYSSYEQYFGPGTRLTVT.

This chain uses TRBV20-1 with TRBJ2-7, with D maybe TRBD2 (5 bases). The germline gives CDR1 DFQATT, CDR2 SNEGSKA (reference sequence). V gave up 6 bases and J gave up 3 bases, with 15 bases separating them. This CDR3 comprises 13 residues. The CDR3 here is CSARTDGLYEQYF. The CDR3 region has the DNA TGCAGTGCGAGGACTGACGGCCTCTACGAGCAGTACTTC.

The V and J genes are TRBV28 and TRBJ1-5; D is unresolved. Germline-derived CDR1 and CDR2 are MDHEN and SYDVKM. Trimming removed 6 bases at V and 2 bases at J, with 14 bases between. The CDR3 loop spans 15 amino acids. CDR3 sequence (DNA): TGTGCCAGCAGGTCGAGGGAGAAGGGCAATCAGCCCCAGCATTTT. Amino acids: CASRSREKGNQPQHF.

DNA for the CDR3: TGTGCCAGCAGTGACCCAAACACAGATACGCAGTATTTT. Protein product: CASSDPNTDTQYF. The V call is TRBV6-1, the J call TRBJ2-3; no definite D call. The CDR3 is 13 residues long. CDR1 and CDR2 from the germline V gene are MNHNS and SASEGT. The germline V and J ends were trimmed by 3 bases and 2 bases, with 6 bases remaining between them.

V is TRBV7-2 and J is TRBJ2-5; 8 nucleotides align to TRBD2. There are 16 residues in the CDR3. J gave up 1 base and V 3 bases, and 7 bases lay outside the gene matches. CDR1 and CDR2 (germline): SGHTA, FQGNSA. CDR3 sequence: CASSLTGTSIQETQYF. The CDR3 region has the DNA TGTGCCAGCAGCTTGACCGGGACTAGTATCCAAGAGACCCAGTACTTC. Supplemented by reference TRBV7-2 and TRBJ2-5, the full variable domain reads GAGVSQSPSNKVTEKGKDVELRCDPISGHTALYWYRQSLGQGLEFLIYFQGNSAPDKSGLPSDRFSAERTGGSVSTLTIQRTQQEDSAVYLCASSLTGTSIQETQYFGPGTRLLVL.

This rearrangement joins TRBV21-1 to TRBJ2-1; no check of the table's D call, TRBD1, against the DNA was made. TRBV21-1 is designated a pseudogene. The CDR3 runs to 20 residues. The CDR3 here is CASSNPVPGQGPYTYNEQFF. Here the CDR3 DNA reads TGTGCCAGCAGCAACCCTGTCCCGGGACAGGGCCCATATACCTACAATGAGCAGTTCTTC.

This chain uses TRBV7-2 with TRBJ2-1; 9 bases are shared with TRBD1. Germline CDR1 is SGHTA and CDR2 is FQGNSA. This CDR3 comprises 15 residues. Trimming removed 4 bases from V and 13 bases from J; junction bases left unmatched: 14. This CDR3 reads CASSSQGQGRETQFF. In DNA, the CDR3 is TGTGCCAGCAGCTCTCAAGGACAGGGGAGAGAGACCCAGTTCTTC.

The chain is built from TRBV14 and TRBJ2-1; D is uncertain. This CDR3 spans 18 amino acids. V lost 0 bases to trimming and J lost 0 bases, with 15 bases between them. Germline lookup yields CDR1 SGHDN and CDR2 FVKESK. The CDR3 region is CASSQDLVHFSSYNEQFF. The CDR3 DNA follows: TGTGCCAGCAGCCAAGATCTTGTTCACTTTTCCTCCTACAATGAGCAGTTCTTC.

V and J are TRBV11-3 and TRBJ2-5; D assignment may be TRBD1 or TRBD2 (5 bases each). This CDR3 is 15 amino acids long. CDR1 and CDR2 from the germline V gene are SGHNT and YENEEA. The germline V and J ends were trimmed by 5 bases and 5 bases, with 18 bases remaining between them. CDR3 DNA sequence: TGTGCCAGCAGCGTCGGGACCCATCAGGGCGAGACCCAGTACTTC. Its translation is CASSVGTHQGETQYF.

The chain is built from TRBV6-1 and TRBJ2-5; 10 positions match TRBD2. In germline, CDR1 is MNHNS, CDR2 SASEGT. There are 18 residues in the CDR3. Losses at the gene ends were 7 bases for V and 2 bases for J; bases not matched to a gene: 16. Here the CDR3 reads CASTKGWLAGALQETQYF. For the CDR3, the DNA is TGTGCCAGCACCAAAGGGTGGCTAGCGGGGGCATTACAAGAGACCCAGTACTTC.

The V gene is TRBV4-1, the J gene TRBJ1-2, with D unresolved. Looked up from germline, CDR1 is MGHRA and CDR2 is YSYEKL. The CDR3 runs 14 residues. V dropped 2 bases and J dropped 4 bases, with 11 bases sitting between them. The CDR3 protein is CASSQSSGGYGYTF. The CDR3 nucleotides read TGCGCCAGCAGCCAATCGAGCGGCGGCTATGGCTACACCTTC.

The chain links TRBV20-1 to TRBJ2-1, with 8 bases that match TRBD2. J gave up 9 bases and V 5 bases, and 9 bases lay outside the gene matches. Germline V CDR1 and CDR2: DFQATT, SNEGSKA (reference sequence). This CDR3 region has 13 residues. CDR3: CSALGSGVGEQFF. CDR3 sequence (DNA): TGCAGTGCTTTGGGTAGCGGGGTGGGTGAGCAGTTCTTC.

The rearrangement uses TRBV20-1 and TRBJ2-1; D perhaps matches TRBD2 (6 bases). The V end was cut by 4 bases, the J end by 6 bases, with 19 bases between. The CDR3 runs 15 residues. From germline, CDR1 is DFQATT and CDR2 SNEGSKA (reference sequence). The CDR3 loop reads CSAINRGGLPNEQFF. Here the CDR3 DNA reads TGCAGTGCTATCAATCGTGGGGGACTGCCCAATGAGCAGTTCTTC.

This clonotype was counted a single time. The DNA of the CDR3 is TGTGCCAGCAGCTTAGGCCAGAGGTGGGGAGGAGGAGAGACCCAGTACTTC. Its protein is CASSLGQRWGGGETQYF. The chain combines TRBV13 with TRBJ2-5; the D gene is possibly TRBD2 (6 bases). Germline assignment: CDR1 PRHDT and CDR2 FYEKMQ (reference sequence). This CDR3 has 17 amino acids. Between the trimmed V and J ends, which lost 0 bases and 4 bases, there was a span of 18 bases.

The V and J genes are TRBV29-1 and TRBJ2-3; D is perhaps TRBD2 (7 bases). The germline V gene has CDR1 SQVTM and CDR2 ANQGSEA. Trimming removed 4 bases at V and 4 bases at J, with 15 bases between. The CDR3 has 14 amino acids. CDR3 protein: CSVVRRGRPDTQYF. CDR3 DNA sequence: TGCAGCGTTGTCAGGCGGGGGCGTCCAGATACGCAGTATTTT.

The gene calls are TRBV27 and TRBJ2-4; D is undetermined. The J call is uncertain, as TRBJ2-7 better fits the DNA end. Germline V lookup: CDR1 MNHEY, CDR2 SMNVEV (reference sequence). This CDR3 region has 14 residues. For the CDR3, the DNA is TGTGCCAGCAGTGAACAAATAACTGGCCACGAGCAGTACTTC. Translating it yields CASSEQITGHEQYF.

The chain carries TRBV27 and TRBJ1-1; 9 nucleotides match TRBD1. This CDR3 region has 12 residues. Trimming removed 4 bases from V and 8 bases from J; junction bases left unmatched: 2. From germline, CDR1 is MNHEY and CDR2 SMNVEV (reference sequence). The CDR3 region is CASSSGTGEAFF. The CDR3 nucleotides read TGTGCCAGCAGTTCCGGGACAGGGGAAGCTTTCTTT.